This T cell receptor (beta chain) was retrieved from a study of CD8 T cell repertoires and HIV-1 epitope variants. This clone was detected only once. Its antigen is as yet unknown. This CDR3 contains 15 residues. CDR1 is MNHEY and CDR2 is SMNVEV in the germline V gene (reference sequence). Trimming took 6 bases from V and 7 from J; bases not matched to a gene: 7. Libraries were prepared by immunoSEQ multiplex PCR; TCRdb keeps only in-frame clonotypes and omits some of them. This repertoire shows thousands of clones, approximately 70% found once; its top ten account for around 40%. The chain recombines TRBV27 with TRBJ1-6; 9 bases are a match to TRBD1. This TCR derives from a male donor with HIV. The sequenced material came from cultured CD8+ T cells derived from PBMCs. CDR3: CASSYLGTGNSPLHF. The CDR3 nucleotides are TGTGCCAGCAGCTATCTGGGGACAGGGAATTCACCCCTCCACTTT.